The 24 T cell receptor beta chains reported below all come from one sample, sequenced in a study of blood T cell repertoires in COVID-19. The repertoire was sequenced with immunoSEQ multiplex PCR; TCRdb's copy has only in-frame clones and lacks some. This sample carries over 55,000 clones, about 89% of them seen once, and the ten largest clones take 6.5% to 9.5%. The specimen was peripheral blood. These receptors originate from a man aged 45-60 years with active COVID-19.

J is TRBJ2-4 and V is TRBV28; a possible D gene is TRBD2 (5 bases). The CDR3 loop spans 13 amino acids. Germline-derived CDR1 and CDR2 are MDHEN and SYDVKM. V lost 3 bases and J 9 bases, leaving 12 bases between the germline ends. The CDR3: CASSFSDAPIQYF. The CDR3 DNA sequence: TGTGCCAGCAGTTTTAGCGACGCCCCCATTCAGTACTTC.

The CDR3 DNA follows: TGTGCCAGCAGCCTATGGGCACAGGGGGCGGAAGAGACCCAGTACTTC. Translating gives CASSLWAQGAEETQYF. The rearrangement uses TRBV3-1 (or the pseudogene TRBV3-2) and TRBJ2-5; 9 bases are a match to TRBD1. The V gene end was trimmed by 4 bases and the J gene end by 3 bases; junction bases not matched to a gene: 9. The germline gives CDR1 LGHDT, CDR2 YNNKEL (reference sequence). The CDR3 consists of 16 residues.

The rearrangement joins TRBV2 to TRBJ1-2, with a tentative D call TRBD1 (5 bases). CDR3 length: 14 amino acids. The germline V and J ends were trimmed by 3 bases and 2 bases, with 10 bases remaining between them. From germline, CDR1 is SNHLY and CDR2 FYNNEI. This chain's CDR3 is CASSDGGINYGYTF. The CDR3 DNA sequence: TGTGCCAGCAGTGATGGGGGGATAAACTATGGCTACACCTTC.

V and J are TRBV5-6 and TRBJ2-3; the D gene is possibly TRBD2 (5 bases). The CDR3 has 14 residues. With 4 bases removed from V and 1 base from J, the gap between germline ends came to 10 bases. Per germline, CDR1 SGHDT and CDR2 YYEEEE. CDR3 DNA: TGTGCCAGCAGCCGGGGTAGTCGCACAGATACGCAGTATTTT. Its translation: CASSRGSRTDTQYF.

The chain carries TRBV19 and TRBJ2-7; D may be TRBD2 (5 bases). The CDR3 consists of 13 residues. Trimming removed 3 bases from V and 4 bases from J, with 10 bases in between. Germline CDR1 LNHDA, CDR2 SQIVND (reference sequence). Written as DNA, the CDR3 is TGTGCCAGTAGTATTAATCGGGGATACGAGCAGTACTTC. Its protein product is CASSINRGYEQYF. The variable domain in full, with the rest retrieved from reference TRBV19 and TRBJ2-7, is DGGITQSPKYLFRKEGQNVTLSCEQNLNHDAMYWYRQDPGQGLRLIYYSQIVNDFQKGDIAEGYSVSREKKESFPLTVTSAQKNPTAFYLCASSINRGYEQYFGPGTRLTVT.

V usage is TRBV9 and J usage is TRBJ2-2; TRBD1 matches 9 bases. Trimming cost V 4 bases and J 1 base; bases outside gene matches: 8. Germline V gene lookup returns CDR1 SGDLS and CDR2 YYNGEE. This CDR3 comprises 17 residues. CDR3 coding DNA: TGTGCCAGCAGCCCCCGAGGGGACAGGGTGAACACCGGGGAGCTGTTTTTT. Amino acids: CASSPRGDRVNTGELFF.

The rearrangement links TRBV27 to TRBJ1-6, with D possibly being TRBD1 (5 bases). This CDR3 region has 13 residues. The germline CDR1 and CDR2 sequences are MNHEY and SMNVEV (reference sequence). Trimming removed 3 bases at V and 10 bases at J, with 10 bases between. CDR3 in amino acids: CASSFWGDSPLHF. The CDR3 bases are TGTGCCAGCAGTTTTTGGGGGGACTCACCCCTCCACTTT.

The CDR3 is CASSLAGGRYEQYF. The CDR3 DNA reads TGTGCCAGCAGCTTAGCGGGGGGGAGGTACGAGCAGTACTTC. The chain couples TRBV7-9 to TRBJ2-7, with 7 bases identical to TRBD2. CDR3 size: 14 residues. The V segment lost 0 bases and the J segment 4 bases; nucleotides outside the gene matches: 3. Germline loops: CDR1 SEHNR, CDR2 FQNEAQ (reference sequence).

This clone was seen once. V gene TRBV6-6 combines with J gene TRBJ1-2, with D perhaps TRBD1 (5 bases). V dropped 6 bases and J dropped 8 bases, with 10 bases sitting between them. CDR3 length: 11 amino acids. The germline V gene has CDR1 MNHNY and CDR2 SVGAGI (reference sequence). CDR3 sequence: CASSLGGGYTF. Written as DNA, the CDR3 is TGTGCCAGCAGCCTCGGGGGAGGCTACACCTTC.

This clone was seen a few times. The V gene is TRBV11-3, the J gene TRBJ2-2; a possible D gene is TRBD1 (7 bases). V dropped 1 base and J dropped 5 bases, with 11 bases sitting between them. The CDR3 has 15 amino acids. The germline V gene has CDR1 SGHNT and CDR2 YENEEA. The CDR3 DNA follows: TGTGCCAGCAGCTTAGGCCCAGGGGGGACCGGGGAGCTGTTTTTT. Translated: CASSLGPGGTGELFF.

The genes are TRBV7-6 and TRBJ1-1, with unresolved D. Per the germline V gene, CDR1 is SGHVS and CDR2 is FNYEAQ. The CDR3 sequence is 14 residues long. Trimming removed 4 bases from V and 0 bases from J, with 9 bases in between. CDR3 loop: CASSSGLMNTEAFF. The DNA of the CDR3 is TGTGCCAGCAGCTCAGGACTTATGAACACTGAAGCTTTCTTT.

A few counts support this clone. The gene calls are TRBV19 and TRBJ1-5; the match to TRBD1 covers 10 bases. V lost 5 bases and J lost 4; bases outside the gene matches: 8. This CDR3 comprises 16 residues. CDR1 is LNHDA, CDR2 SQIVND, per germline (reference sequence). The CDR3 sequence is CASSFPGQGRNQPQHF. The DNA of the CDR3 is TGTGCCAGTAGTTTTCCGGGACAGGGGCGAAATCAGCCCCAGCATTTT.

The rearrangement uses TRBV9 and TRBJ1-2; 7 bases align to TRBD1. The germline V gene has CDR1 SGDLS and CDR2 YYNGEE. The CDR3 is 14 amino acids. V gave up 3 bases and J gave up 3 bases; unmatched junction bases: 5. The CDR3 nucleotides read TGTGCCAGCAGCGGAGTGGGACAGTACTATGGCTACACCTTC. Protein product: CASSGVGQYYGYTF.

This clone was detected a few times. The V gene is TRBV6-2 or TRBV6-3, the J gene TRBJ2-1; TRBD1 matches at 7 bases. This CDR3 is 19 amino acids long. Germline V gene lookup returns CDR1 MNHEY and CDR2 SVGEGT. V trimming: 4 bases; J trimming: 5 bases; junction bases outside the gene matches: 20. CDR3: CASSFNGDRALTINNEQFF. CDR3 sequence (DNA): TGTGCCAGCAGTTTCAATGGGGACAGAGCACTAACAATAAACAATGAGCAGTTCTTC.

Here the CDR3 DNA reads TGTGCCAGCAGTAAGGGACAGAACACCGGGGAGCTGTTTTTT. Amino acid sequence: CASSKGQNTGELFF. The genes are TRBV6-6 and TRBJ2-2; D possibly corresponds to TRBD1 (6 bases). Trimming removed 5 bases at V and 1 base at J, with 8 bases between. CDR3 length: 14 residues. The germline V gene encodes CDR1 MNHNY and CDR2 SVGAGI (reference sequence).

DNA for the CDR3: TGTGCCAGCAGGGCGACAGGGGGCTATGGCTACACCTTC. Translation: CASRATGGYGYTF. The chain couples TRBV5-4 to TRBJ1-2, with 9 positions matching TRBD1. CDR1 and CDR2 (germline): SGHNT, YYREEE (reference sequence). The CDR3 extends over 13 amino acids. The ends lost 5 bases at V and 4 bases at J; junction bases unmatched: 3.

J is TRBJ2-2 and V is TRBV7-3, with TRBD2 identical over 9 bases. V lost 2 bases to trimming and J lost 2 bases; unmatched junction nucleotides: 6. The CDR3 consists of 17 residues. Germline V gene lookup returns CDR1 SGHTA and CDR2 FQGTGA. This CDR3 is CASSLSSGRSNTGELFF. DNA of the CDR3: TGTGCCAGCAGCTTATCCAGCGGGAGGAGTAACACCGGGGAGCTGTTTTTT.

The chain has TRBV2 and TRBJ2-3; 8 bases line up with TRBD2. CDR1 SNHLY and CDR2 FYNNEI come from the germline V gene. CDR3 length: 15 amino acids. The junction had 10 bases not matched to a gene; V was cut back by 6 bases and J by 5 bases. The CDR3 loop reads CASRAGRGGGDTQYF. The CDR3 nucleotides are TGTGCCAGCAGAGCCGGGAGGGGGGGAGGAGATACGCAGTATTTT.

The chain carries TRBV19 and TRBJ1-2, with D perhaps TRBD1 (5 bases). The CDR3 sequence is 16 residues long. CDR1 LNHDA and CDR2 SQIVND come from the germline V gene (reference sequence). The ends were cut back, 1 base at V and 4 bases at J, with 16 bases in the middle. DNA for the CDR3: TGTGCCAGTAGTATAGGCGGCGGGACCAAAGCCTATGGCTACACCTTC. It encodes CASSIGGGTKAYGYTF.

This clone appeared a single time. The V call is TRBV27, the J call TRBJ2-7; 8 nucleotides line up with TRBD2. The CDR3 has 13 amino acids. Germline V gene data show CDR1 as MNHEY and CDR2 as SMNVEV (reference sequence). J gave up 5 bases and V 5 bases, and 5 bases lay outside the gene matches. CDR3 coding DNA: TGTGCCAGCAGTGAGAAGCGGGGGAACGAGCAGTACTTC. Its protein product is CASSEKRGNEQYF.

The chain is built from TRBV15 and TRBJ2-1; maybe TRBD2 (6 bases). V lost 4 bases to trimming and J lost 0 bases, with 13 bases between them. Germline CDR1 and CDR2: LNHNV and YYDKDF (reference sequence). The CDR3 sequence is 16 residues long. The CDR3 here is CATSNPAGSSYNEQFF. As DNA, the CDR3 is TGTGCCACCAGCAACCCCGCGGGGAGCTCCTACAATGAGCAGTTCTTC.

V usage is TRBV6-5 and J usage is TRBJ1-4; D is undetermined. The V end lost 0 bases, the J end lost 4 bases, and 9 bases lay between the germline ends. The CDR3 is made up of 15 amino acids. Per germline, CDR1 MNHEY and CDR2 SVGAGI. CDR3: CASSYSNRVNEKLFF. CDR3 nucleotides: TGTGCCAGCAGTTACTCAAACAGAGTTAATGAAAAACTGTTTTTT.

The CDR3 here is CASRTAQENTEAFF. In DNA, the CDR3 is TGCGCCAGCAGGACAGCTCAGGAGAACACTGAAGCTTTCTTT. The rearrangement joins TRBV5-1 to TRBJ1-1; TRBD1 might be the D (5 bases). V shed 5 bases and J shed 1 base, with 12 bases lying between them. From germline, CDR1 is SGHRS and CDR2 YFSETQ. The CDR3 has 14 residues.

The V call is TRBV9, the J call TRBJ1-1; D not resolved. There are 14 residues in the CDR3. V was trimmed by 4 bases and J by 7 bases, leaving 17 bases between them. CDR1 SGDLS and CDR2 YYNGEE come from the germline V gene. CDR3: CASSPADGADEAFF. The CDR3 bases are TGTGCCAGCAGCCCAGCTGACGGAGCCGATGAAGCTTTCTTT. Based on the CDR3 plus reference TRBV9 and TRBJ1-1, the full variable domain is DSGVTQTPKHLITATGQRVTLRCSPRSGDLSVYWYQQSLDQGLQFLIQYYNGEERAKGNILERFSAQQFPDLHSELNLSSLELGDSALYFCASSPADGADEAFFGQGTRLTVV.